This T cell receptor (beta chain) emerged from a study of T-cell reconstitution after alpha-beta-depleted transplantation in children. The V gene's germline CDR1 is LNHDA and CDR2 SQIVND (reference sequence). V was clipped by 5 bases and J by 2 bases; unmatched bases: 2. The CDR3 runs to 14 residues. Whole-study findings and limits: The study traced high day-60 TCRbeta diversity in some patients to surviving recipient T cells and thymic progenitors.

Unique molecular identifiers were incorporated into the prepared TCRbeta library. TCRdb re-analysed the PCR reads in MiXCR, keeping a single row per CDR3 protein. In the table there are 480,000 or so distinct CDR3 sequences, roughly a tenth of which are singletons. Comments on this clonotype: Its specificity is not known.

The chain couples TRBV19 to TRBJ2-3, with TRBD2 matching 9 bases. The sequence was obtained from a child aged 2 to 10 with inherited bone marrow failure, due to receive a stem cell transplant. This sample comprised PBMCs, obtained before TCRalphabeta/CD19-depleted stem cell transplant. The CDR3: CASSWTSDTDTQYF. In DNA form, the CDR3 reads TGTGCCAGTAGTTGGACTAGCGACACAGATACGCAGTATTTT.